The subject of this entry is one T cell receptor beta chain. Its target is unknown. The germline CDR1 and CDR2 sequences are SGHNT and YYREEE (reference sequence). The CDR3 totals 14 residues. Researchers ran the PCR with 60 Vbeta and 13 Jbeta primers. Only in-frame clones appear in the TCRdb table, and some are missing; sequencing was by immunoSEQ multiplex PCR. The table shows approximately 140,000 clones, with 79% occurring only once. The data were obtained in a study of cytomegalovirus exposure and HLA in healthy donors. Study conclusions and caveats: Reports credit the classifier with highly specific, highly sensitive diagnosis of cytomegalovirus status. At a 0.05 false discovery rate, a later analysis found over 15,000 TCR beta sequences to be associated with HLA alleles. In an earlier analysis, most TCR beta V segments were productive about 87% or about 30% of the time.

The J gene is TRBJ2-5, the V gene TRBV5-4; 8 bases align to TRBD2. The J call could be wrong; TRBJ2-7 is a better fit for the DNA end. The clonotype was recovered from a man aged 45-60 years in good health and CMV-seropositive. The sequenced sample was PBMCs. CDR3 in DNA: TGTGCCAGCATGGAGCGGGAGTCCTCCTACGAGCAGTACTTC. Translation gives CASMERESSYEQYF.